The 29 T cell receptor beta chains reported below all come from one sample, sequenced in a study of siplizumab effects on memory and regulatory T cells. Produced via immunoSEQ multiplex PCR; TCRdb's table is partial and in-frame only. Of about 120,000 clones listed, 93% are singletons. Material: non-Treg CD4+ T cells sorted from blood. These receptors all stem from a human donor in good health.

The chain carries TRBV15 and TRBJ2-5; D gene unclear. Germline loops: CDR1 LNHNV, CDR2 YYDKDF (reference sequence). This CDR3 region has 11 residues. V shed 2 bases and J shed 3 bases, with 1 base lying between them. CDR3 amino acids: CATSRKETQYF. The CDR3 nucleotides read TGTGCCACCAGCAGAAAAGAGACCCAGTACTTC.

The chain combines TRBV2 with TRBJ1-2; 8 nucleotides match TRBD1. With 5 bases clipped from V and 8 bases from J, the junction kept 7 bases outside the gene matches. CDR3 size: 13 residues. Germline V gives CDR1 SNHLY, CDR2 FYNNEI. CDR3 sequence reads: CASSPDREDGYTF. The CDR3 coding sequence is TGTGCCAGCAGTCCGGACAGGGAAGACGGCTACACCTTC.

The rearrangement uses TRBV5-1 and TRBJ2-5; 8 bases are shared with TRBD2. The length of the CDR3 is 14 residues. The germline V gene encodes CDR1 SGHRS and CDR2 YFSETQ. The trim removed 7 bases at V and 0 bases at J, leaving 5 bases unmatched. The CDR3 DNA sequence: TGCGCCAGCCGGAGCGGGGGTCACCAAGAGACCCAGTACTTC. It is translated as CASRSGGHQETQYF.

The V gene is TRBV9, the J gene TRBJ1-4; D possibly corresponds to TRBD1 (6 bases). V gave up 0 bases and J gave up 0 bases, with 12 bases separating them. This CDR3 region has 17 residues. CDR1 is SGDLS and CDR2 is YYNGEE in the germline V gene. CDR3 in amino acids: CASSVGQGGPTNEKLFF. The CDR3 bases are TGTGCCAGCAGCGTAGGCCAAGGGGGGCCAACTAATGAAAAACTGTTTTTT.

This clone was picked up one time. The rearrangement joins TRBV2 to TRBJ1-4; possibly TRBD1 for D (5 bases). CDR1 and CDR2 from the germline V gene are SNHLY and FYNNEI. With 4 bases removed from V and 3 bases from J, the gap between germline ends came to 9 bases. The CDR3 spans 14 residues. The CDR3 loop reads CASSVEGSNEKLFF. The CDR3, as DNA: TGTGCCAGCAGTGTGGAGGGGTCTAATGAAAAACTGTTTTTT.

CDR3 nucleotides: TGTGCCAGCAGTCCGTCCGAAGGTCAGCCCCAGCATTTT. Its protein product is CASSPSEGQPQHF. The chain carries TRBV6-5 and TRBJ1-5; no clear D gene. The germline V gene encodes CDR1 MNHEY and CDR2 SVGAGI. This CDR3 has 13 amino acids. Trimming removed 5 bases from V and 6 bases from J, with 11 bases in between.

The rearrangement uses TRBV5-5 and TRBJ1-3; perhaps TRBD1 as D (6 bases). Trimming pared 2 bases from V and 9 bases from J, leaving 24 bases between. The CDR3 contains 17 residues. The V gene's germline CDR1 is SGHKS and CDR2 YYEKEE (reference sequence). The CDR3 DNA reads TGTGCCAGCAGCTTATCGCCTATACAGGGATCGGGGGGCACCATATATTTT. Residues: CASSLSPIQGSGGTIYF. Variable domain in full (rest from reference TRBV5-5 and TRBJ1-3): DAGVTQSPTHLIKTRGQQVTLRCSPISGHKSVSWYQQVLGQGPQFIFQYYEKEERGRGNFPDRFSARQFPNYSSELNVNALLLGDSALYLCASSLSPIQGSGGTIYFGEGSWLTVV.

The chain has TRBV6-1 and TRBJ1-1; D remains ambiguous. Germline assignment: CDR1 MNHNS and CDR2 SASEGT. This CDR3 comprises 13 residues. V dropped 3 bases and J dropped 1 base, with 6 bases sitting between them. CDR3 in amino acids: CASSESENTEAFF. CDR3 bases: TGTGCCAGCAGTGAGTCCGAGAACACTGAAGCTTTCTTT.

The gene calls are TRBV28 and TRBJ2-7; D might be TRBD2 (5 bases). The V and J ends lost 6 bases and 2 bases respectively, with 11 bases between them. The CDR3 is 13 amino acids. Per germline, CDR1 MDHEN and CDR2 SYDVKM. The CDR3 is CASSLSGPYEQYF. The CDR3 coding sequence is TGTGCCAGCAGCCTCAGCGGCCCCTACGAGCAGTACTTC.

The chain uses TRBV4-1 and TRBJ2-7; 12 bases align to TRBD2. V lost 0 bases and J lost 5; bases outside the gene matches: 8. The CDR3 is 17 amino acids. Germline values: CDR1 MGHRA, CDR2 YSYEKL. The CDR3 spells CASSQDSPSGGAHEQYF. The CDR3 DNA reads as TGCGCCAGCAGCCAAGATTCGCCTAGCGGGGGGGCCCACGAGCAGTACTTC.

As concerns this clone: Other DNA variants within this sample encode the same CDR3. This CDR3 reads CASSIGRGNSPLHF. The CDR3 DNA reads TGTGCCAGTAGTATCGGCAGGGGCAATTCACCCCTCCACTTT. This chain joins TRBV19 and TRBJ1-6, with a possible D match to TRBD1 (6 bases). Germline V CDR1 and CDR2: LNHDA, SQIVND (reference sequence). Deletions cut 3 bases from V and 7 bases from J, with 10 bases between. The CDR3 totals 14 residues. Supplemented by reference TRBV19 and TRBJ1-6, the full variable domain reads DGGITQSPKYLFRKEGQNVTLSCEQNLNHDAMYWYRQDPGQGLRLIYYSQIVNDFQKGDIAEGYSVSREKKESFPLTVTSAQKNPTAFYLCASSIGRGNSPLHFGNGTRLTVT.

This clone was observed a single time. The V and J genes are TRBV5-1 and TRBJ1-1, with 9 positions matching TRBD1. Trimming took 0 bases from V and 9 from J; bases not matched to a gene: 6. The length of the CDR3 is 14 residues. Germline CDR1 reads SGHRS; CDR2 reads YFSETQ. The DNA for the CDR3 is TGCGCCAGCAGCTTGGAGGGACAGGGCGAGAAAGCTTTCTTT. It specifies CASSLEGQGEKAFF.

The rearrangement links TRBV18 to TRBJ2-7; the D call may be TRBD1 or TRBD2 (5 bases each). V was cut by 3 bases and J by 4 bases, with 19 bases left in between. This CDR3 is 16 amino acids long. Germline V gene lookup returns CDR1 KGHSH and CDR2 LQKENI. CDR3 protein: CASSPSLGEIPYEQYF. CDR3 coding DNA: TGTGCCAGCTCACCTTCTTTGGGGGAAATCCCTTACGAGCAGTACTTC.

V and J are TRBV14 and TRBJ2-1; 10 positions match TRBD2. This CDR3 comprises 16 residues. Germline CDR1 reads SGHDN; CDR2 reads FVKESK. V trimming: 8 bases; J trimming: 2 bases; junction bases outside the gene matches: 9. As DNA, the CDR3 is TGTGCCAGCGGAAGGACTAGCGGCCTCACCTACAATGAGCAGTTCTTC. Protein product: CASGRTSGLTYNEQFF. Full variable domain (remainder filled in from reference TRBV14 and TRBJ2-1): EAGVTQFPSHSVIEKGQTVTLRCDPISGHDNLYWYRRVMGKEIKFLLHFVKESKQDESGMPNNRFLAERTGGTYSTLKVQPAELEDSGVYFCASGRTSGLTYNEQFFGPGTRLTVL.

The chain employs TRBV30 and TRBJ1-2; 7 nucleotides line up with TRBD1. The CDR3 loop spans 12 amino acids. The trim removed 4 bases at V and 7 bases at J, leaving 6 bases unmatched. Germline values: CDR1 GTSNPN, CDR2 SVGIG (reference sequence). CDR3 residues: CAWNRDRSGYTF. The CDR3 nucleotides read TGTGCCTGGAACCGGGACAGAAGTGGCTACACCTTC.

This CDR3 is CASSRGLGASGGVLGETQYF. The DNA for the CDR3 is TGTGCCAGTAGCCGAGGACTCGGGGCTAGCGGGGGGGTGTTAGGAGAGACCCAGTACTTC. The chain employs TRBV19 and TRBJ2-5; 12 bases match TRBD2. Per the germline V gene, CDR1 is LNHDA and CDR2 is SQIVND (reference sequence). This CDR3 is built from 20 residues. V was pared by 6 bases and J by 4 bases, with 21 bases of the junction left unmatched.

This clone was seen only once. The chain is built from TRBV6-5 and TRBJ2-3; D ambiguous. V was shortened by 2 bases and J by 6 bases, with 3 bases between the two germline ends. The CDR3 runs 11 residues. Germline V gene data show CDR1 as MNHEY and CDR2 as SVGAGI. The CDR3: CASSYADTQYF. CDR3 sequence (DNA): TGTGCCAGCAGTTACGCCGATACGCAGTATTTT.

This chain uses TRBV7-9 with TRBJ2-2; D possibly corresponds to TRBD1 (6 bases). This CDR3 comprises 15 residues. Trimming removed 3 bases from V and 3 bases from J, with 11 bases in between. Per germline, CDR1 SEHNR and CDR2 FQNEAQ (reference sequence). CDR3 nucleotide sequence: TGTGCCAGCAGCTTTGGGGGCTGGGACACCGGGGAGCTGTTTTTT. This encodes CASSFGGWDTGELFF.

The chain couples TRBV21-1 to TRBJ1-1; the DNA was not compared with TRBD1, the D call given in the table. TRBV21-1 is recorded as a pseudogene. This CDR3 spans 17 amino acids. The CDR3 DNA reads TGTGCCAGCAGCGGCCGAAACAGGGGACGGGTGGGCACTGAAGCTTTCTTT. Its protein is CASSGRNRGRVGTEAFF.

The chain joins TRBV6-5 to TRBJ1-1; possibly TRBD1 for D (6 bases). CDR3 length: 13 residues. V shed 0 bases and J shed 11 bases, with 13 bases lying between them. Germline CDR1 MNHEY, CDR2 SVGAGI. The CDR3 is CASSYSMGGHAFF. DNA for the CDR3: TGTGCCAGCAGTTACTCGATGGGGGGGCACGCTTTCTTT.

The chain has TRBV11-2 and TRBJ2-3, with D possibly being TRBD1 or TRBD2 (6 bases each). CDR1 is SGHAT and CDR2 is FQNNGV in the germline V gene. This CDR3 has 17 amino acids. V lost 6 bases, J lost 3 bases, and 22 bases lay in between. CDR3 in amino acids: CASRPASRGVGTDTQYF. The CDR3 DNA reads TGTGCCAGCAGACCCGCTTCGAGGGGGGTGGGAACAGATACGCAGTATTTT.

The chain is built from TRBV6-5 and TRBJ2-5, with D unresolved. The CDR3 is 12 residues long. V was shortened by 3 bases and J by 6 bases, with 8 bases between the two germline ends. CDR1 MNHEY and CDR2 SVGAGI come from the germline V gene. Here the CDR3 DNA reads TGTGCCAGCAGTTATGCGGCAAAGACCCAGTACTTC. This gives the protein CASSYAAKTQYF.

The chain links TRBV7-2 to TRBJ1-1; possibly TRBD1 for D (6 bases). This CDR3 has 14 residues. V was cut by 2 bases and J by 1 base, with 8 bases left in between. CDR1 is SGHTA, CDR2 FQGNSA, per germline. The CDR3 reads CASSLSRGNTEAFF. The CDR3 DNA sequence: TGTGCCAGCAGCTTATCCAGGGGGAACACTGAAGCTTTCTTT. Using reference TRBV7-2 and TRBJ1-1 for the parts outside the CDR3, the full variable domain is GAGVSQSPSNKVTEKGKDVELRCDPISGHTALYWYRQSLGQGLEFLIYFQGNSAPDKSGLPSDRFSAERTGGSVSTLTIQRTQQEDSAVYLCASSLSRGNTEAFFGQGTRLTVV.

The rearrangement uses TRBV5-1 and TRBJ1-2; TRBD1 is a possible D gene (5 bases). Germline CDR1 reads SGHRS; CDR2 reads YFSETQ. This CDR3 region has 14 residues. Trimming removed 2 bases from V and 0 bases from J, with 8 bases in between. CDR3 coding DNA: TGCGCCAGCAGCTTCGGGGGACCTAACTATGGCTACACCTTC. Translating it yields CASSFGGPNYGYTF.

The rearrangement joins TRBV7-2 to TRBJ2-3; D not resolved. Trimming took 10 bases from V and 2 from J, leaving 22 bases between them. The CDR3 is 16 amino acids. Germline loops: CDR1 SGHTA, CDR2 FQGNSA. This chain's CDR3 is CATGVTPFRDTDTQYF. The CDR3 DNA follows: TGTGCCACCGGAGTGACGCCGTTCCGTGACACAGATACGCAGTATTTT.

The chain combines TRBV11-1 with TRBJ2-2, with D hard to call. Trimming left V 6 bases short and J 7 bases short, with 15 bases between. CDR3 length: 14 amino acids. Germline CDR1 and CDR2: SGHAT and FQDESV (reference sequence). The DNA of the CDR3 is TGTGCCAGCAGGGCGGCAGCTCTTGGCGGGGAGCTGTTTTTT. Translating gives CASRAAALGGELFF. The whole variable domain, remainder taken from reference TRBV11-1 and TRBJ2-2, is EAEVAQSPRYKITEKSQAVAFWCDPISGHATLYWYRQILGQGPELLVQFQDESVVDDSQLPKDRFSAERLKGVDSTLKIQPAELGDSAMYLCASRAAALGGELFFGEGSRLTVL.

J is TRBJ2-1 and V is TRBV6-1; D is ambiguous. The CDR3 is 13 amino acids. The V gene's germline CDR1 is MNHNS and CDR2 SASEGT. Trimming cost V 4 bases and J 3 bases, with 7 bases left between them. For the CDR3, the DNA is TGTGCCAGCAGTGCGCCCGGCTACAATGAGCAGTTCTTC. Amino acid sequence: CASSAPGYNEQFF.

This chain uses TRBV7-2 with TRBJ2-2; D possibly matches TRBD1 or TRBD2 (6 bases each). Germline assignment: CDR1 SGHTA and CDR2 FQGNSA. The CDR3 length is 16 residues. Between the trimmed V and J ends, which lost 5 bases and 2 bases, there was a span of 15 bases. CDR3 in amino acids: CASSPSTGANTGELFF. The CDR3 region has the DNA TGTGCCAGCAGCCCCTCTACGGGGGCCAACACCGGGGAGCTGTTTTTT.

The rearrangement joins TRBV10-1 to TRBJ2-2; D gene uncertain. This CDR3 has 12 residues. CDR1 WNHNN and CDR2 SYGVQD come from the germline V gene (reference sequence). Trimming removed 5 bases at V and 1 base at J, with 2 bases between. DNA of the CDR3: TGCGCCAGCAGTCAGAACACCGGGGAGCTGTTTTTT. Its translation is CASSQNTGELFF.